This T cell receptor beta chain was found in a study of T cells expressing NK-cell markers (dated by TCRdb to the early 2020s). Study-wide context: Several donors provided sorted CD3+CD56+NKG2C+, CD3+CD56+NKG2C- and CD3+CD56-NKG2C+ T-cell subsets, whose TCR beta-chain repertoires were profiled. Among the eight sequenced donors, seven were HCMV-seropositive and one was HCMV-seronegative. The libraries were sequenced on Illumina HiSeq 2000/2500, MiSeq or NextSeq, producing 2 x 150 bp reads. All eight donors whose samples were sequenced were randomly selected healthy volunteers, three of them men and five women. Overall study results and their limits: In more than five donors, the dominant CD3+CD56+NKG2C+ clonotypes ranked among the top 10 CD8+ clonotypes, making up roughly 1.0-8% of CD8+ T cells. Whether the expanded NKG2C-expressing T cell clones were specific for HCMV antigens remained unclear. Those dominant clonotypes were again the most abundant among CD3+CD56-NKG2C+ cells in a handful of donors, at about 28.3-60.1%.

TCRdb names Illumina HiSeq 2000 as the instrument used. TCR beta cDNA libraries were made by 5'RACE template switching that added a universal primer site and unique molecular identifiers. Synthesis of cDNA was primed from the TCR beta constant segment and was followed by two consecutive PCR amplification steps. The authors' analysis ran thus. MIGEC was used to demultiplex reads and group the reads by UMI, and MiTCR was used to assemble and quantify clonotypes. To remove erroneous sequences, TCR cDNA sequences were retained only when supported by two or more reads. Downstream repertoire analysis used the tcR package, and clonotypes were matched across fractions by CDR3 nucleotide sequence plus V segment. VDJmatch was used to annotate antigen specificity against VDJdb, with one amino acid substitution in CDR3 allowed. TCRdb reprocessed the reads; each CDR3 protein sequence makes one entry, and DNA is unavailable. TCRdb's processing, not the authors' own work, is the source of the V and J calls. The sample has approximately 550,000 distinct CDR3 sequences on record. The top ten hold roughly 3.4% of the sample.

For this clonotype: Its recognized antigen is unknown.

HCMV-specific IgG was detected in serum with a commercial ELISA kit to determine HCMV serostatus. Ficoll density gradient centrifugation was used to isolate peripheral blood mononuclear cells from blood. From the cysteine up to the phenylalanine, the CDR3 has a length of 14 residues. The DNA is not on file. Sequencing used blood T cells: a sorted CD56 or NKG2C T cell subset, CD4+ or CD8+ T cells, or bulk PBMC T cells (not recorded which). The chain links TRBV12-3 or TRBV12-4 with TRBJ2-7. The receptor's source is a man between 18 and 35 years old in good health. Donor details come from another sample of the same person, matched by shared clones. CDR3 loop: CASSRPRSSYEQYF.